These 20 T cell receptor beta chains were all obtained from the same sample, sequenced in a study of siplizumab effects on memory and regulatory T cells. The repertoire was sequenced with immunoSEQ multiplex PCR; TCRdb's copy has only in-frame clones and lacks some. Of about 55,000 clones listed, approximately 97% are singletons. Sequenced input: naive CD4+ T cells sorted from blood. The receptor set was obtained from a human donor in good health.

This chain uses TRBV27 with TRBJ1-6, with D unclear. Trimming took 6 bases from V and 0 from J, leaving 9 bases between them. Per germline, CDR1 MNHEY and CDR2 SMNVEV (reference sequence). The CDR3 consists of 15 residues. The CDR3 DNA is TGTGCCAGCAGGAGAAAGAGCTCCTATAATTCACCCCTCCACTTT. Translated, it gives CASRRKSSYNSPLHF.

The chain is built from TRBV6-6 and TRBJ1-2; D gene uncertain. The CDR3 runs 15 residues. Trimming pared 1 base from V and 0 bases from J, leaving 9 bases between. Germline CDR1 MNHNY, CDR2 SVGAGI (reference sequence). The CDR3 loop is CASSYWTEANYGYTF. DNA of the CDR3: TGTGCCAGCAGTTACTGGACCGAAGCTAACTATGGCTACACCTTC.

The V gene is TRBV18, the J gene TRBJ2-2; weak D call: TRBD2 (6 bases). Trimming stripped 2 bases from V and 6 bases from J, with 7 bases between. The CDR3 loop spans 13 amino acids. The V gene's germline CDR1 is KGHSH and CDR2 LQKENI. CDR3 amino acids: CASSPSGAGELFF. Here the CDR3 DNA reads TGTGCCAGCTCACCATCGGGGGCCGGGGAGCTGTTTTTT.

The rearrangement links TRBV18 to TRBJ1-1, with D possibly matching TRBD1 (5 bases). The V gene's germline CDR1 is KGHSH and CDR2 LQKENI. The germline V and J ends were trimmed by 3 bases and 0 bases, with 14 bases remaining between them. This CDR3 spans 16 amino acids. In nucleotides, the CDR3 is TGTGCCAGCTCACCTATGCGGGGCAGACTGAACACTGAAGCTTTCTTT. Translation: CASSPMRGRLNTEAFF. The full variable domain, rest sourced from reference TRBV18 and TRBJ1-1, is NAGVMQNPRHLVRRRGQEARLRCSPMKGHSHVYWYRQLPEEGLKFMVYLQKENIIDESGMPKERFSAEFPKEGPSILRIQQVVRGDSAAYFCASSPMRGRLNTEAFFGQGTRLTVV.

The chain couples TRBV7-9 to TRBJ1-2; D call uncertain. Germline assignment: CDR1 SEHNR and CDR2 FQNEAQ (reference sequence). CDR3 length equals 16 residues. The V end lost 3 bases, the J end lost 3 bases, and 17 bases lay between the germline ends. DNA of the CDR3: TGTGCCAGCAGCTTCGACGGCGGAGAGGGTTACTATGGCTACACCTTC. Its protein product is CASSFDGGEGYYGYTF.

The J gene is TRBJ1-1, the V gene TRBV19; 9 bases agree with TRBD1. J lost 4 bases, V lost 9 bases, and 6 bases had no gene match. Germline V CDR1 and CDR2: LNHDA, SQIVND (reference sequence). The length of the CDR3 is 13 residues. CDR3: CASSRDRVTEAFF. DNA of the CDR3: TGTGCCAGCAGCAGGGACAGGGTCACTGAAGCTTTCTTT.

V is TRBV5-1 and J is TRBJ2-4; 12 bases fit TRBD2. The CDR3 totals 16 residues. Losses at the gene ends were 4 bases for V and 2 bases for J; bases not matched to a gene: 4. The V gene's germline CDR1 is SGHRS and CDR2 YFSETQ. This CDR3 is CASSPGLAGSKNIQYF. The CDR3, as DNA: TGCGCCAGCAGCCCTGGACTAGCGGGGTCCAAAAACATTCAGTACTTC.

The chain couples TRBV19 to TRBJ1-2; no clear D. Germline V CDR1 and CDR2: LNHDA, SQIVND (reference sequence). The ends were cut back, 3 bases at V and 7 bases at J, with 6 bases in the middle. This CDR3 contains 11 residues. CDR3: CASSIASGYTF. CDR3 sequence (DNA): TGTGCCAGTAGTATCGCAAGTGGCTACACCTTC. The full variable domain, its missing parts supplied by reference TRBV19 and TRBJ1-2, is DGGITQSPKYLFRKEGQNVTLSCEQNLNHDAMYWYRQDPGQGLRLIYYSQIVNDFQKGDIAEGYSVSREKKESFPLTVTSAQKNPTAFYLCASSIASGYTFGSGTRLTVV.

This sequence joins TRBV10-3 and TRBJ2-7; 7 bases match TRBD2. The V and J ends lost 8 bases and 4 bases, in that order; junction bases with no gene match: 11. CDR1 is ENHRY, CDR2 SYGVKD, per germline. The CDR3 has 14 amino acids. The CDR3 coding sequence is TGTGCCATCGGTGGCGGGACTACTGAGTACGAGCAGTACTTC. Its protein product is CAIGGGTTEYEQYF.

The chain is built from TRBV11-3 and TRBJ1-4; D is undetermined. CDR3 length: 16 residues. CDR1 is SGHNT and CDR2 is YENEEA in the germline V gene. Trimming shortened V by 3 bases and J by 0 bases, and 11 bases separated the two germline ends. The CDR3 loop is CASSFSGSATNEKLFF. CDR3 in DNA: TGTGCCAGCAGCTTCTCTGGAAGCGCAACTAATGAAAAACTGTTTTTT.

The rearrangement joins TRBV5-4 to TRBJ2-3; 12 bases align to TRBD2. The J segment lost 3 bases and the V segment lost 4 bases, leaving 6 bases of the junction unmatched. Germline lookup yields CDR1 SGHNT and CDR2 YYREEE (reference sequence). The CDR3 runs to 16 residues. The CDR3 DNA follows: TGTGCCAGCAGCCTGGGGACTAGCGGGCCTACAGATACGCAGTATTTT. Protein: CASSLGTSGPTDTQYF.

The rearrangement uses TRBV6-1 and TRBJ2-7; D perhaps matches TRBD2 (5 bases). V lost 8 bases to trimming and J lost 6 bases, with 17 bases between them. This CDR3 is built from 13 residues. Germline assignment: CDR1 MNHNS and CDR2 SASEGT. The CDR3 loop reads CASASIGLAEQYF. The CDR3 DNA follows: TGTGCCAGCGCATCAATCGGCCTAGCCGAGCAGTACTTC.

This clone appeared a single time. J is TRBJ2-1 and V is TRBV2, with a weak D call TRBD1 (6 bases). Germline CDR1 SNHLY, CDR2 FYNNEI. V lost 6 bases and J lost 0, with 12 bases in between. CDR3 length: 15 residues. The CDR3 DNA is TGTGCCAGCAGGCAGGGGTCTAGCTCCTACAATGAGCAGTTCTTC. It encodes CASRQGSSSYNEQFF. The full variable domain, its missing parts supplied by reference TRBV2 and TRBJ2-1, is EPEVTQTPSHQVTQMGQEVILRCVPISNHLYFYWYRQILGQKVEFLVSFYNNEISEKSEIFDDQFSVERPDGSNFTLKIRSTKLEDSAMYFCASRQGSSSYNEQFFGPGTRLTVL.

The rearrangement links TRBV5-1 to TRBJ2-4; 7 bases agree with TRBD1. The CDR3 spans 18 residues. Germline V CDR1 and CDR2: SGHRS, YFSETQ. J lost 4 bases, V lost 0 bases, and 13 bases had no gene match. The CDR3 DNA reads TGCGCCAGCAGCTTGGGATACCGGACAGGCGATGCTAAAAACATTCAGTACTTC. Translated: CASSLGYRTGDAKNIQYF.

This chain joins TRBV5-1 and TRBJ2-6, with a tentative D call TRBD1 (6 bases). The CDR3 is 17 residues long. Germline V gene lookup returns CDR1 SGHRS and CDR2 YFSETQ. V was clipped by 3 bases and J by 2 bases, with 15 bases between them. CDR3 loop: CASSWRQGNAGANVLTF. As DNA, the CDR3 is TGCGCCAGCAGCTGGAGGCAGGGGAATGCTGGGGCCAACGTCCTGACTTTC.

This sequence joins TRBV12-5 and TRBJ1-3, with D maybe TRBD1 (5 bases). Germline values: CDR1 LGHNT, CDR2 FRNRAP. Trimming took off 3 bases at V and 1 base at J, with 16 bases between the two ends. CDR3 size: 17 residues. The CDR3 region has the DNA TGTGCTAGTGGTTTCCGGCAGGGCCAGGGTTCTGGAAACACCATATATTTT. Translating gives CASGFRQGQGSGNTIYF. The whole variable domain, remainder taken from reference TRBV12-5 and TRBJ1-3, is DARVTQTPRHKVTEMGQEVTMRCQPILGHNTVFWYRQTMMQGLELLAYFRNRAPLDDSGMPKDRFSAEMPDATLATLKIQPSEPRDSAVYFCASGFRQGQGSGNTIYFGEGSWLTVV.

The chain couples TRBV5-4 to TRBJ2-5, with 7 bases identical to TRBD2. Per the germline V gene, CDR1 is SGHNT and CDR2 is YYREEE (reference sequence). This CDR3 is built from 14 residues. The ends lost 4 bases at V and 1 base at J; junction bases unmatched: 4. Written as DNA, the CDR3 is TGTGCCAGCAGCCTAGGGAGGGGCCAAGAGACCCAGTACTTC. The encoded protein is CASSLGRGQETQYF.

This sequence joins TRBV6-5 and TRBJ2-3, with 11 bases aligning to TRBD2. This CDR3 is 15 amino acids long. Trimming at V came to 7 bases and at J to 2 bases, leaving 5 bases not matched to a gene. Germline V gene sequence: CDR1 MNHEY, CDR2 SVGAGI. The chain's CDR3 is CASTRLAGITDTQYF. In DNA form, the CDR3 reads TGTGCCAGCACGAGACTAGCGGGGATCACAGATACGCAGTATTTT.

V and J are TRBV5-1 and TRBJ1-4, with 7 bases identical to TRBD1. The CDR3 is 15 residues long. Germline V gene sequence: CDR1 SGHRS, CDR2 YFSETQ. V gave up 4 bases and J gave up 4 bases; unmatched junction bases: 7. The CDR3: CASSRGGAGNEKLFF. The CDR3 bases are TGCGCCAGCAGCAGAGGGGGCGCGGGTAATGAAAAACTGTTTTTT.

This clone has only one observation. The rearrangement links TRBV6-5 to TRBJ2-5, with 9 bases fitting TRBD2. The CDR3 runs 14 residues. Germline CDR1 reads MNHEY; CDR2 reads SVGAGI. The V and J ends lost 8 bases and 9 bases, in that order; junction bases with no gene match: 13. The CDR3, as DNA: TGTGCCAGCGGACGACTAGCGGATAATCCGGCCCAGTACTTC. Protein sequence: CASGRLADNPAQYF.